This is a list of T cell receptor beta chains from one sample in a study of cytomegalovirus exposure and HLA in healthy donors. The table came from immunoSEQ multiplex PCR; TCRdb's copy has only in-frame clones and leaves some out. The data hold about 100,000 clones, with around three quarters observed a single time. The source material was PBMCs. The source is a man over 45 in good health and CMV-seropositive. CDR3s include the opening cysteine and the closing phenylalanine or tryptophan. A D gene is named only where the DNA matches it firmly. Not all rows give a size; the values are once, few, many and, for expanded clones, a class.

size	D	V	J	CDR3	DNA
-	-	TRBV19	TRBJ1-5	CASSTGSDQPQHF	TGTGCCAGCAGTACAGGAAGTGATCAGCCCCAGCATTTT
few	-	TRBV6-5	TRBJ2-5	CASSYGGQGETQYF	TGTGCCAGCAGTTACGGTGGGCAGGGGGAGACCCAGTACTTC
-	TRBD1	TRBV2	TRBJ1-2	CASTNRQGANGYTF	TGTGCCAGCACTAATCGGCAGGGGGCGAATGGCTACACCTTC
once	TRBD1	TRBV9	TRBJ1-1	CASSPTGTGWTEAFF	TGTGCCAGCAGCCCCACCGGGACAGGTTGGACTGAAGCTTTCTTT
-	TRBD1	TRBV10-3	TRBJ2-3	CAIREGAGDLKYGTDTQYF	TGTGCCATCCGAGAGGGGGCAGGGGATCTTAAGTACGGCACAGATACGCAGTATTTT
-	-	TRBV25-1	TRBJ1-5	CASSESDWSVDQPQHF	TGTGCCAGCAGTGAATCGGATTGGAGTGTTGACCAGCCCCAGCATTTT
-	-	TRBV5-1	TRBJ2-3	CASSLNGPRDTQYF	TGCGCCAGCAGCTTGAACGGTCCGCGCGATACGCAGTATTTT
-	-	TRBV11-2	TRBJ2-7	CASSLEYSPGRYEQYF	TGTGCCAGCAGCTTAGAGTACTCCCCAGGGAGGTACGAGCAGTACTTC
-	TRBD1	TRBV6-1	TRBJ1-1	CASTTTGGRPEAFF	TGTGCCAGCACGACGACAGGGGGAAGGCCTGAAGCTTTCTTT
-	TRBD1	TRBV19	TRBJ1-1	CASRPWGQGNTEAFF	TGTGCCAGTAGGCCCTGGGGACAGGGGAACACTGAAGCTTTCTTT
-	-	TRBV10-3	TRBJ1-2	CAISEKGKWYGYTF	TGTGCCATCAGTGAAAAGGGGAAGTGGTATGGCTACACCTTC
once	TRBD2	TRBV2	TRBJ2-7	CASSEMGGYEQYF	TGTGCCAGCAGTGAAATGGGGGGGTACGAGCAGTACTTC
-	TRBD1	TRBV11-2	TRBJ2-6	CASSRDRAGANVLTF	TGTGCCAGCAGCAGAGACAGGGCCGGGGCCAACGTCCTGACTTTC
-	TRBD2	TRBV18	TRBJ2-2	CASRTSGANTGELFF	TGTGCCAGTCGGACTAGCGGGGCGAACACCGGGGAGCTGTTTTTT
-	TRBD2	TRBV11-1	TRBJ2-7	CASSLQRGLYEQYF	TGTGCCAGCAGCTTACAGCGGGGCCTCTACGAGCAGTACTTC
-	TRBD1	TRBV2	TRBJ1-5	CASSPDRGGDQPQHF	TGTGCCAGCAGTCCTGACAGGGGGGGCGATCAGCCCCAGCATTTT
few	TRBD1	TRBV5-1	TRBJ1-1	CASSSTTGGDTEAFF	TGCGCCAGCAGCTCCACAACAGGGGGGGACACTGAAGCTTTCTTT
-	TRBD1	TRBV7-2	TRBJ1-4	CASSMTGGVVSNEKLFF	TGTGCCAGCAGCATGACAGGGGGGGTCGTGTCTAATGAAAAACTGTTTTTT
-	-	TRBV20-1	TRBJ1-1	CSARSETEAFF	TGCAGTGCTAGGTCCGAGACTGAAGCTTTCTTT
-	-	TRBV28	TRBJ1-4	CASRYRANEKLFF	TGTGCCAGCAGGTACAGGGCTAATGAAAAACTGTTTTTT
-	TRBD1	TRBV7-2	TRBJ2-3	CASSSGTGGDTQYF	TGTGCCAGCAGCTCCGGGACAGGGGGTGATACGCAGTATTTT
-	TRBD2	TRBV10-1	TRBJ2-5	CASSPSGTSGRETQYF	TGCGCCAGCAGTCCTTCCGGGACTAGCGGGAGAGAGACCCAGTACTTC
-	-	TRBV19	TRBJ2-7	CASSIQDSYEQYF	TGTGCCAGTAGTATCCAGGACTCCTACGAGCAGTACTTC
-	TRBD2	TRBV5-4	TRBJ2-1	CASSSTSAKYNEQFF	TGTGCCAGCAGCTCGACTAGCGCGAAATACAATGAGCAGTTCTTC
-	-	TRBV7-2	TRBJ2-1	CASSLGQGLYNEQFF	TGTGCCAGCAGCTTGGGGCAGGGCTTATACAATGAGCAGTTCTTC
-	-	TRBV5-1	TRBJ2-7	CASSLAADTYEQYF	TGCGCCAGCAGCTTGGCGGCGGATACCTACGAGCAGTACTTC
-	TRBD2	TRBV27	TRBJ2-7	CASSPMLAAPYEQYF	TGTGCCAGCAGTCCCATGCTAGCGGCCCCTTACGAGCAGTACTTC
-	-	TRBV6-5	TRBJ1-1	CASSYIAGGTEAFF	TGTGCCAGCAGTTACATTGCGGGCGGCACTGAAGCTTTCTTT
-	TRBD2	TRBV7-3	TRBJ2-1	CASSLTYLAGGRGGNEQFF	TGTGCCAGCAGCTTAACGTACTTAGCGGGGGGCAGGGGGGGCAATGAGCAGTTCTTC
-	-	TRBV7-9	TRBJ2-1	CASSLDSFNEQFF	TGTGCCAGCAGCTTAGACAGTTTCAATGAGCAGTTCTTC
-	-	TRBV29-1	TRBJ1-2	CTLGRVDYGYTF	TGCACCTTAGGGAGGGTTGACTATGGCTACACCTTC
few	TRBD2	TRBV6-6	TRBJ2-2	CASRTGTRNAGELFF	TGTGCCAGCAGAACCGGGACTAGGAACGCCGGGGAGCTGTTTTTT
once	-	TRBV5-6	TRBJ1-1	CASSLPRGTEAFF	TGTGCCAGCAGCTTACCCAGAGGCACTGAAGCTTTCTTT
-	-	TRBV30	TRBJ2-3	CAWSAVGPGSGMQYF	TGTGCCTGGAGTGCCGTGGGCCCCGGATCAGGCATGCAGTATTTT
-	-	TRBV5-1	TRBJ1-2	CASSLGGLSAGYTF	TGCGCCAGCAGCTTGGGGGGGCTATCGGCTGGCTACACCTTC
-	TRBD1	TRBV11-2	TRBJ1-1	CASRIQQGNEAFF	TGTGCCAGCAGAATCCAACAGGGGAATGAAGCTTTCTTT
-	-	TRBV6-5	TRBJ2-7	CASSYSDSYLPYEQYF	TGTGCCAGCAGTTACTCGGACAGCTACCTTCCCTACGAGCAGTACTTC
-	TRBD2	TRBV9	TRBJ2-5	CASSVGAGGEETQYF	TGTGCCAGCAGCGTAGGAGCGGGGGGGGAAGAGACCCAGTACTTC
once	-	TRBV7-8	TRBJ2-1	CASSLSLALNEQFF	TGTGCCAGCAGCTTATCACTAGCTCTCAATGAGCAGTTCTTC
few	-	TRBV15	TRBJ2-7	CATSREAQSYEQYF	TGTGCCACTTCGCGTGAGGCCCAGTCCTACGAGCAGTACTTC
-	TRBD2	TRBV4-1	TRBJ2-2	CASSQVAGGRVTGELFF	TGCGCCAGCAGCCAAGTAGCGGGGGGACGGGTCACCGGGGAGCTGTTTTTT
-	-	TRBV5-1	TRBJ2-3	CASSLAGGWDLADTQYF	TGCGCCAGCAGCTTGGCCGGAGGTTGGGATCTGGCAGATACGCAGTATTTT
-	TRBD1	TRBV9	TRBJ2-7	CASSLGQDLYEQYF	TGTGCCAGCAGCTTGGGACAGGATCTCTACGAGCAGTACTTC
-	-	TRBV6-1	TRBJ1-5	CASSLSRGQPQHF	TGTGCCAGCAGCCTCTCCCGGGGTCAGCCCCAGCATTTT
-	-	TRBV5-1	TRBJ1-1	CASSFRGMNTEAFF	TGCGCCAGCAGCTTTAGGGGGATGAACACTGAAGCTTTCTTT
-	-	TRBV7-8	TRBJ2-2	CASSLEQGSTGELFF	TGTGCCAGCAGCTTAGAACAGGGCTCCACCGGGGAGCTGTTTTTT
many	-	TRBV2	TRBJ1-2	CASTPDGNYGYTF	TGTGCCAGCACTCCCGACGGGAACTATGGCTACACCTTC
-	TRBD1	TRBV19	TRBJ2-7	CASSITPGTGSYEQYF	TGTGCCAGTAGTATTACCCCCGGGACAGGGTCCTACGAGCAGTACTTC